The entry that follows covers one T cell receptor (beta chain) sequence. This specimen comes from a study of OX40 agonist ivuxolimab in advanced cancers. For the study at large: Age averaged roughly 60 years (range roughly 23 to 79), and roughly 80% were male.

Using immunoSEQ multiplex PCR, the repertoire was profiled, and TCRdb retains in-frame clones only, with some absent. The table records roughly 80,000 clones, roughly 92% of them present only once. This CDR3 is built from 10 residues. Germline V gene data show CDR1 as MNHNY and CDR2 as SVGAGI (reference sequence). Trimming left V 6 bases short and J 14 bases short, with 13 bases between. The genes are TRBV6-6 and TRBJ2-5; no reliable D call. The input for sequencing was CD4+ or CD8+ T cells sorted from blood, taken in a trial of the OX40 agonist ivuxolimab. The receptor was derived from an adult with an advanced solid tumor such as melanoma, head and neck, liver or kidney cancer. The CDR3 bases are TGTGCCAGCAGCAGGATACGGCTTTACTTC. Translating gives CASSRIRLYF.